The sequence of this TCR beta chain was determined in a study of cytomegalovirus exposure and HLA in healthy donors. Study-wide context: Of around 400 genotyped donors, about 80% grouped in the Caucasian-associated ancestry cluster.

General observations from the study: In a later analysis, an Asian-associated ancestry cluster reportedly showed fewer N-insertions than the roughly 650-donor mean. Specificity of three CMV-associated chains for CMV antigens was verified in vitro.

PCR employed 60 Vbeta and 13 Jbeta primers. Profiled with immunoSEQ multiplex PCR; TCRdb holds only in-frame clones, not every one. The sample carries roughly 100,000 clones, 83% recorded once. A few counts support this clone. Its antigen is unknown. Germline assignment: CDR1 MNHNY and CDR2 SVGAGI (reference sequence). The CDR3 is 14 amino acids. V lost 2 bases and J lost 5, with 10 bases in between. Specimen: PBMCs. This rearrangement joins TRBV6-6 to TRBJ1-5; D possibly corresponds to TRBD1 (5 bases). This TCR came from a man aged 18 to 30 in good health and CMV-seronegative. CDR3 sequence reads: CASSYPTVDQPQHF. The CDR3 DNA sequence: TGTGCCAGCAGTTACCCGACAGTTGATCAGCCCCAGCATTTT.